This T cell receptor (beta chain) is from a study of tissue T cells after allogeneic stem cell transplantation. General study results and limits: Motif-based clustering found tissue-specific repertoire signatures shared across patients, though few clones were shared.

V dropped 3 bases and J dropped 5; count of bases not matched to a gene: 8. The germline V gene has CDR1 LNHDA and CDR2 SQIVND (reference sequence). The CDR3 runs to 16 residues. Profiling relied on immunoSEQ multiplex PCR, and the TCRdb table lists in-frame clones only, not all of them. The table has about 6,300 clones, 70% seen once. As to this clone: Its matching antigen is unknown.

This TCR was recovered from a woman aged 18 to 55 with breast cancer. J is TRBJ2-3 and V is TRBV19, with 10 positions matching TRBD2. This specimen consisted of tissue from the rectum, obtained at autopsy. Here the CDR3 DNA reads TGTGCCAGTAGTATTCCCAAGAGCGGGAGGGGAGATACGCAGTATTTT. Its translation: CASSIPKSGRGDTQYF.